Here is one T cell receptor beta chain with its context. This clonotype was counted at least ten times. Its antigen is currently not known. Base qualities were left out, and no much larger clone turns up one base away. There are 19 amino acids in the CDR3, from cysteine to phenylalanine inclusive. CDR3 DNA is the only sequence kept; it has 57 bases, read in frame from the first base. Trimming leaves V shorter by 5 bases and J shorter by 4 bases, with the junction holding 15 bases beyond the gene matches. The germline V gene (reference sequence) supplies CDR1 MNHEY and CDR2 SMNVEV. The time point label of this sample denotes: patch test 2, 6 weeks after DPC sensitization. The sample's treatment or condition label, in plain terms: therapeutic diphenylcyclopropenone sensitization with weekly scalp DPC. Blood at each patch-test visit was drawn before the patch test was applied. To be eligible, patients had to be aged 18 to 70, diagnosed with alopecia and judged suitable for DPC therapy, while pregnant patients were excluded. Unfractionated whole blood was collected in Tempus Blood RNA tubes, and total RNA was extracted from that blood.

The protocol used for the library was RACE. The instrument was a NextSeq 500. Library preparation attached unique molecular identifiers to individual cDNA molecules for quantitative, reproducible TCR counting. Both TCR alpha and TCR beta chains were sequenced from each blood RNA sample. In the original analysis: The median number of TCRs per sample was approximately 93,000, ranging from roughly 23,224 to 700,000. V, J and CDR3 annotation of the TCR reads was carried out using the Decombinator software suite. For PS versus PT1 abundance plots, all samples were subsampled to the same number of TCRs (28,000). TCRs were defined as expanded if absent before sensitization and observed at least eight times at the 2-week time point. TCRdb reworked the public reads: Q25 trimming with fastp, MiXCR clone assembly, productive beta chains retained. Every distinct CDR3 protein forms one entry, paired with its most common genes and DNA. The V and J calls and clone size are TCRdb's, not the authors'. Here the sample has about 96,000 distinct CDR3 sequences; 9.3% occur a single time. The top ten clones comprise just over 2% of the sample.

This specimen belongs to a study of human T cells and chemical hapten exposure (dated by TCRdb to 2020 to 2022). At the level of the whole study: For sensitization, 2% DPC in acetone was applied to a roughly 2 cm by roughly 2 cm area of upper inner arm skin. The study tracked peripheral blood TCR repertoire changes in vivo during primary and secondary sensitization to the hapten diphenylcyclopropenone (DPC) in alopecia patients. Patch testing on the upper back used Finn chambers containing 0.01% DPC, with scoring done after 6 days according to International Contact Dermatitis Research Group standards. Blood was sampled from patients pre-sensitization (week 0) and at 2, 6 and about 24 weeks after DPC sensitization. Libraries were combined into a pool for sequencing, and differences in TCR yield between samples came mainly from small differences in library volumes within the pool. Patients additionally received weekly therapeutic DPC doses to the scalp throughout the roughly 25-week study period. The mostly female patient cohort included alopecia areata with under or over 50% scalp involvement, alopecia totalis and alopecia universalis. Blood for TCR sequencing was provided by twenty-nine alopecia patients at one to four time points (pre-sensitization, 2, 6 and 24 weeks). Paper-wide results and their limitations: Because every patient had alopecia, a presumed autoimmune disease, the patients' immune response might differ from that of healthy individuals. Expanded TCRs formed significantly more large CDR3 similarity clusters than pre-sensitization or healthy control sets, consistent with antigen-driven responses. Repeated subsampling changed both the strength of the expansion versus patch-test correlation and the threshold at which that correlation became significant. DPC sensitization did not change the number of TCRs with a frequency above 1 in 1000, and there was no evidence of changes in global repertoire structure. Patch test score was positively correlated with the number of PT1 expanded TCRs, with significance at thresholds 8, 16 and 32 but not at 4.

The clonotype was recovered from a woman aged 40 to 50 with alopecia areata. Some clones in this sample may be carry-over from other donors' samples. The chain is made from TRBV27 and TRBJ2-1, with TRBD2 matching 12 junction bases. The specimen comprised whole blood, sampled in connection with sensitization to the hapten diphenylcyclopropenone (DPC). CDR3 reads: CASSPRTRGLAGTYNEQFF. The nucleotide sequence reads as follows: TGTGCCAGCAGTCCGCGGACCCGGGGACTAGCGGGCACGTACAATGAGCAGTTCTTC.